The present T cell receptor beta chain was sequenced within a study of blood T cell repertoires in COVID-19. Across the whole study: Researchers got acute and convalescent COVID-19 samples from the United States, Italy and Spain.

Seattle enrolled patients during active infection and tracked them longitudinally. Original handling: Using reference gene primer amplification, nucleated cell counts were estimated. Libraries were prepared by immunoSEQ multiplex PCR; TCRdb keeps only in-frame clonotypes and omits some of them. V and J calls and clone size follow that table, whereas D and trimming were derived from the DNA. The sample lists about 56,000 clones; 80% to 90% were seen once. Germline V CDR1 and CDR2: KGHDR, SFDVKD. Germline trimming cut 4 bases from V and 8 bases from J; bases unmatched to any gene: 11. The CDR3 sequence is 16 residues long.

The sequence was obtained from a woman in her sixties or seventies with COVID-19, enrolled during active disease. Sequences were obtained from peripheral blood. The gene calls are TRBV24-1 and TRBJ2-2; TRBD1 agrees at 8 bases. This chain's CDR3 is CATSDSDRAGRGELFF. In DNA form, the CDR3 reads TGTGCCACCAGTGACTCGGACAGGGCAGGGCGTGGGGAGCTGTTTTTT.